What follows are 23 T cell receptor beta chains derived from one specimen sequenced in a study of blood T cells in healthy people across ages. A second roughly 6 to 12 cycle PCR used barcoded and J-beta primers. A single record per CDR3 protein comes from TCRdb applying MiXCR to the 5' RACE reads. The table records around 850,000 distinct CDR3 sequences, 35% to 40% of them present only once. The sequencing input was blood. These receptors all come from a young man in good health.

At least ten counts were recorded for this clonotype. The J gene is TRBJ2-3, the V gene TRBV25-1, with D unresolved. CDR1 is MGHDK and CDR2 is SYGVNS in the germline V gene. V was shortened by 7 bases and J by 3 bases, with 11 bases between the two germline ends. The CDR3 length is 13 residues. CDR3 in amino acids: CASTESMTDTQYF. The DNA for the CDR3 is TGTGCCAGCACGGAGTCTATGACAGATACGCAGTATTTT.

The chain employs TRBV9 and TRBJ1-1; TRBD1 matches 7 bases. Losses at the gene ends were 0 bases for V and 5 bases for J; bases not matched to a gene: 1. Germline V CDR1 and CDR2: SGDLS, YYNGEE. The CDR3 spans 13 residues. CDR3 region: CASSVEQGTEAFF. The CDR3 DNA reads TGTGCCAGCAGCGTAGAACAGGGGACTGAAGCTTTCTTT.

This chain uses TRBV29-1 with TRBJ2-6; 7 nucleotides align to TRBD2. The CDR3 runs 17 residues. The germline V gene has CDR1 SQVTM and CDR2 ANQGSEA. V shed 4 bases and J 0 bases; nucleotides not matched to a gene: 9. This chain's CDR3 is CSVVGGDSFSGANVLTF. DNA for the CDR3: TGCAGCGTTGTGGGGGGGGACTCTTTCTCTGGGGCCAACGTCCTGACTTTC.

This clonotype was seen more than once but under ten times. V gene TRBV12-3 or TRBV12-4 combines with J gene TRBJ2-5; 9 bases match TRBD2. The CDR3 covers 14 residues. The junction had 5 bases not matched to a gene; V was cut back by 4 bases and J by 5 bases. The CDR3 nucleotides read TGTGCCAGCAGTTCCGCGGGGGGGCGGGAGACCCAGTACTTC. It encodes CASSSAGGRETQYF.

This clonotype was picked up one time. V and J are TRBV19 and TRBJ1-3; D perhaps matches TRBD1 (5 bases). Germline loops: CDR1 LNHDA, CDR2 SQIVND (reference sequence). The CDR3 has 14 residues. V gave up 7 bases and J gave up 0 bases, with 10 bases separating them. CDR3 residues: CASTRVDSGNTIYF. CDR3 in DNA: TGTGCCAGTACCAGGGTGGACTCTGGAAACACCATATATTTT.

This rearrangement joins TRBV7-2 to TRBJ1-5; D is unresolved. V was pared by 0 bases and J by 6 bases, with 3 bases between. The length of the CDR3 is 12 residues. The germline CDR1 and CDR2 sequences are SGHTA and FQGNSA. The CDR3 reads CASSLALQPQHF. The CDR3 region has the DNA TGTGCCAGCAGCTTAGCTCTTCAGCCCCAGCATTTT.

This clonotype came up many times. V is TRBV6-1 and J is TRBJ2-7; 14 bases line up with TRBD2. The CDR3 is 16 residues long. V lost 3 bases and J lost 4; bases outside the gene matches: 5. Per germline, CDR1 MNHNS and CDR2 SASEGT. The CDR3 DNA follows: TGTGCCAGCAGTGACCGACTAGCGGGGGGGCTGTACGAGCAGTACTTC. This translates into CASSDRLAGGLYEQYF.

The rearrangement uses TRBV30 and TRBJ2-1; 10 bases map to TRBD2. Looked up from germline, CDR1 is GTSNPN and CDR2 is SVGIG (reference sequence). This CDR3 spans 16 amino acids. The trim removed 3 bases at V and 3 bases at J, leaving 8 bases unmatched. CDR3 protein: CAWSLSRTSGYNEQFF. DNA of the CDR3: TGTGCCTGGAGCCTCTCCAGGACTAGCGGCTACAATGAGCAGTTCTTC. Looking up the rest from reference TRBV30 and TRBJ2-1 gives the full variable domain: SQTIHQWPATLVQPVGSPLSLECTVEGTSNPNLYWYRQAAGRGLQLLFYSVGIGQISSEVPQNLSASRPQDRQFILSSKKLLLSDSGFYLCAWSLSRTSGYNEQFFGPGTRLTVL.

The chain combines TRBV7-9 with TRBJ1-2; 7 bases map to TRBD1. V lost 6 bases, J lost 3 bases, and 7 bases stayed unmatched. Germline V CDR1 and CDR2: SEHNR, FQNEAQ (reference sequence). The CDR3 is 14 amino acids. Written as DNA, the CDR3 is TGTGCCAGCAGAGCTAACAGGGGTGACTATGGCTACACCTTC. This codes for CASRANRGDYGYTF.

There are a few counts of this clonotype. The chain links TRBV24-1 to TRBJ2-3; perhaps D is TRBD1 or TRBD2 (5 bases each). V was shortened by 4 bases and J by 6 bases, with 16 bases between the two germline ends. This CDR3 contains 15 residues. The V gene's germline CDR1 is KGHDR and CDR2 SFDVKD. CDR3 sequence (DNA): TGTGCCACCAGTGACACGAGGGGTGGTGGGGATACGCAGTATTTT. Translation gives CATSDTRGGGDTQYF.

This chain's CDR3 is CASSLDRRGQYF. DNA for the CDR3: TGTGCCAGCAGCTTAGATCGGAGGGGACAGTATTTT. The chain couples TRBV7-2 to TRBJ2-3; a possible D gene is TRBD2 (6 bases). The germline V gene encodes CDR1 SGHTA and CDR2 FQGNSA. Trimming took 1 base from V and 12 from J, leaving 11 bases between them. This CDR3 region has 12 residues.

The J gene is TRBJ1-2, the V gene TRBV20-1; possible D gene TRBD1, 6 bases. Germline V gene data show CDR1 as DFQATT and CDR2 as SNEGSKA (reference sequence). The V and J ends lost 0 bases and 4 bases respectively, with 12 bases between them. The CDR3 covers 14 residues. The CDR3 spells CSARELGRGYGYTF. CDR3 nucleotide sequence: TGCAGTGCTAGAGAACTCGGCAGGGGCTATGGCTACACCTTC.

This rearrangement joins TRBV10-3 to TRBJ1-4, with a tentative D call TRBD1 (5 bases). V lost 6 bases and J 7 bases, leaving 18 bases between the germline ends. CDR3 length: 15 amino acids. CDR1 and CDR2 (germline): ENHRY, SYGVKD. The CDR3 DNA reads TGTGCCATCAGGCAGGGTGGAGGTGAAGGTGAAAAACTGTTTTTT. It encodes CAIRQGGGEGEKLFF.

V is TRBV2 and J is TRBJ1-1; 8 bases match TRBD1. V dropped 6 bases and J dropped 4; count of bases not matched to a gene: 10. Germline-derived CDR1 and CDR2 are SNHLY and FYNNEI. This CDR3 region has 15 residues. CDR3 nucleotides: TGTGCCAGCAGCGCCGACAGGGGTGGAGGCACTGAAGCTTTCTTT. Its translation is CASSADRGGGTEAFF.

This clonotype appeared many times. The V gene is TRBV7-3, the J gene TRBJ2-1; the D is unclear. Trimming took 5 bases from V and 0 from J, leaving 11 bases between them. This CDR3 comprises 15 residues. In germline, CDR1 is SGHTA, CDR2 FQGTGA. CDR3 DNA: TGTGCCAGCAGCACGAACAGAAACTCCTACAATGAGCAGTTCTTC. Residues: CASSTNRNSYNEQFF.

This chain connects TRBV7-2 to TRBJ1-2; possibly TRBD1 for D (5 bases). V lost 6 bases, J lost 5 bases, and 16 bases lay in between. CDR3 length equals 14 residues. Per the germline V gene, CDR1 is SGHTA and CDR2 is FQGNSA. CDR3 DNA sequence: TGTGCCAGCAGTCGAGCGGGGGAAGAATATGGCTACACCTTC. Amino acids: CASSRAGEEYGYTF.

V usage is TRBV5-1 and J usage is TRBJ2-5; D call uncertain. The J call is doubtful: the DNA matches TRBJ2-7 better. The germline CDR1 and CDR2 sequences are SGHRS and YFSETQ. The CDR3 is made up of 14 amino acids. The CDR3 protein is CASTSTLRSAEQYF. DNA of the CDR3: TGCGCCAGCACCTCGACACTGAGGTCCGCCGAGCAGTACTTC.

V usage is TRBV4-3 and J usage is TRBJ2-1, with D perhaps matching TRBD1 or TRBD2 (5 bases each). The CDR3 length is 16 residues. The V gene lost 4 bases and the J gene lost 1 base, with 14 bases spanning the gap. Germline values: CDR1 LGHNA, CDR2 YSLEER. Written as DNA, the CDR3 is TGCGCCAGCAGCCCCACGGGGCAGGCTTCCTACAATGAGCAGTTCTTC. Its translation is CASSPTGQASYNEQFF.

This chain connects TRBV7-9 to TRBJ1-4; TRBD1 might be the D (5 bases). Trimming took 5 bases from V and 6 from J, leaving 16 bases between them. The germline gives CDR1 SEHNR, CDR2 FQNEAQ (reference sequence). The CDR3 consists of 15 residues. The CDR3 DNA reads as TGTGCCAGCAGCCCTGGGGGTTCTCTCCATGAAAAACTGTTTTTT. Its protein is CASSPGGSLHEKLFF.

This clonotype was observed many times. The chain has TRBV12-3 or TRBV12-4 and TRBJ2-5; D unresolved. This CDR3 contains 12 residues. Trimming pared 1 base from V and 11 bases from J, leaving 11 bases between. CDR3 amino acids: CASSLGQNEQYF. The CDR3 DNA reads as TGTGCCAGCAGTTTAGGGCAGAATGAGCAGTACTTC.

This clonotype has more than one count but fewer than ten. This chain links TRBV7-2 with TRBJ1-4; TRBD1 aligns across 10 bases. V lost 5 bases to trimming and J lost 7 bases; unmatched junction nucleotides: 4. The length of the CDR3 is 14 residues. The germline gives CDR1 SGHTA, CDR2 FQGNSA. The CDR3, as DNA: TGTGCCAGCAGCGGACAGGGGGATAGTGAAAAACTGTTTTTT. This encodes CASSGQGDSEKLFF.

As for this clonotype: A read error may be the cause here, since a much bigger clone is one base away. The V and J genes are TRBV27 and TRBJ2-1, with D possibly being TRBD1 (6 bases). The better agreement between TRBJ2-7 and the DNA end casts doubt on the J call. Germline V gene data show CDR1 as MNHEY and CDR2 as SMNVEV (reference sequence). The CDR3 is 16 residues long. CDR3 protein: CASSLFQGQAYNEQYF. The CDR3 DNA reads TGTGCCAGCAGTTTATTTCAGGGGCAAGCCTACAATGAGCAGTACTTC.

The V gene is TRBV7-3, the J gene TRBJ2-3, with a weak D call TRBD1 (5 bases). Trimming pared 4 bases from V and 5 bases from J, leaving 10 bases between. From germline, CDR1 is SGHTA and CDR2 FQGTGA. This CDR3 has 13 residues. CDR3 DNA: TGTGCCAGCAGCTCCTGGACAAAAGATACGCAGTATTTT. Its translation: CASSSWTKDTQYF.